A selection of T cell receptor beta chains follows, all from one sample in a study of CXCR3-negative and CXCR3-positive naive CD8 T cells. Reprocessing the 5' RACE reads, TCRdb reports a single entry for every CDR3 protein and omits DNA. The sample's table shows about 50,000 distinct CDR3 sequences. The sequencing sample was made of naive CXCR3+ CD8+ T cells from blood. These receptors all come from a human donor in good health. Some clones in this sample may be carry-over from other donors' samples. The CDR3 runs from the conserved cysteine through the conserved F or W.

j_gene,v_gene,len,CDR3aa
TRBJ1-2,TRBV27,15,CASSWGTGVRGGYTF
TRBJ2-5,TRBV28,14,CASSRTGGQETQYF
TRBJ2-3,TRBV7-3,14,CASSPSGGLDTQYF
TRBJ2-7,TRBV21-1,18,CASSKVADCDEENYEQYF
TRBJ2-2,TRBV7-8,16,CASSPVQGAGTGELFF
TRBJ2-3,TRBV3-1,13,CASSHWTARTQYF
TRBJ2-5,TRBV6-6,17,CASSPGTSGGPRETQYF
TRBJ2-5,TRBV7-3,16,CASSLTEAGGPGTQYF
TRBJ2-3,TRBV20-1,17,CSAPVRSGTYSTDTQYF
TRBJ2-1,TRBV7-6,14,CASSTSPQRGEQFF
TRBJ2-1,TRBV27,16,CASSLSAGDVRNEQFF
TRBJ2-7,TRBV11-2,13,CASSPPGPYEQYF
TRBJ2-7,TRBV28,13,CASRDAEAYEQYF
TRBJ2-1,TRBV11-3,17,CASSLSGGLSSYNEQFF
TRBJ2-5,TRBV27,12,CASSTRDEDQYF
TRBJ1-2,TRBV7-2,13,CASSQWGDRGYTF
TRBJ2-3,TRBV7-3,15,CASSSGLASTDTQYF
TRBJ2-7,TRBV7-9,12,CASSLGRYEQYF
TRBJ2-3,TRBV28,16,CASSFSSNGVTDTQYF
TRBJ2-2,TRBV7-3,16,CASSPYGGHNTGELFF
TRBJ2-7,TRBV6-2/TRBV6-3,14,CASSEITGKSEQYF
TRBJ1-1,TRBV7-2,13,CASWFRGNTEAFF
TRBJ2-2,TRBV7-2,12,CASSQWTGELFF